This entry features one TCR beta chain sequence. The table lists this clonotype with a few counts. Its antigen is unknown. No clone much larger than this one lies a single base away; base qualities are absent. Library method: 5' RACE. Sequencing was performed on a NextSeq 500. In the TCR library protocol, unique molecular identifiers were attached to individual cDNA molecules to correct for PCR bias and sequencing error. Sequencing covered both TCR alpha and beta chains, and within each sample the abundances of alpha and beta sequences were tightly co-correlated. The original methods were these. Decombinator V4 was used to annotate TCR sequences for V gene, J gene and CDR3. TCRs were defined as expanded if a significant change between any two time points was detected under a Poisson model with p below 0.0001. Abundances of TCRs were expressed as counts per million after normalisation to the total number of TCRs sequenced in each sample. TRAV1-2 paired with TRAJ12, TRAJ20 or TRAJ33 defined MAIT TCRs, while TRAV10 paired with TRAJ18 defined iNKT TCRs. A search of VDJdb, accessed on 1 November 2021, was run for TCRs annotated to CMV, EBV and SARS-CoV-2, with TCRs annotated for multiple antigens excluded. Clones were called with MiXCR by TCRdb after fastp trimmed the public reads at Q25, and only in-frame beta chains were retained. Rows merge per CDR3 protein into single entries with the most common DNA and genes. The V and J calls and clone size are TCRdb's, not the authors'. The sample profile shows about 60,000 distinct CDR3 sequences; 10% to 15% of them were found once. Clones ranked in the top ten supply 4.5% to 5.5% of the sample.

The entry originates in a study of early T cells in non-severe SARS-CoV-2 infection (dated by TCRdb to the early 2020s). Study-level background: Because TCR sequencing was done on bulk RNA from unsorted whole blood, the alpha and beta chains could not be paired. The investigation overall reported the following: VDJdb matching was skewed toward anti-spike CD8 responses and likely underestimated virus-specific expansions, missing private and CD4 specificities.

This was a case-control study nested in a cohort of healthcare workers in London, UK, who had nasopharyngeal swab PCR tests and blood samples taken every week. Healthcare workers were recruited during the week of the UK lockdown, between 23 and 31 March 2020, and followed weekly for up to about 16 weeks. CDR1 and CDR2, looked up from the germline V gene (reference sequence), are DFQATT and SNEGSKA. The CDR3 covers 14 residues, taking in both the cysteine and the phenylalanine. The CDR3 DNA has 42 bases and is translated from base 1. Between the V and J ends, shortened by 1 base and 5 bases respectively, the junction contains 14 bases.

The sequence was obtained from an adult who was a healthcare worker with PCR-confirmed SARS-CoV-2 infection or an uninfected control (not recorded which). Sequencing used whole blood. The chain is assembled from TRBV20-1 and TRBJ1-2; too little of a D gene remains to name it. Read as DNA, the sequence is TGCAGTGCTAGAGTCGCTGGGGTTAGTTATGGCTACACCTTC. It translates to CSARVAGVSYGYTF.